Below, one T cell receptor beta chain is given with its context. Original methodology: Scientists estimated how many nucleated cells there were by amplifying reference gene primers. Profiling relied on immunoSEQ multiplex PCR, and the TCRdb table lists in-frame clones only, not all of them. That table is the source of V, J and clone size, and D and trimming were worked out from the DNA. The sample yields fewer than 120,000 clones, approximately 67% seen once. Trimming cost V 6 bases and J 6 bases; bases outside gene matches: 4. This CDR3 has 14 residues. From germline, CDR1 is SGHRS and CDR2 YFSETQ. The sample comes from a study of blood T cell repertoires in COVID-19. Study information: The United States, Italy and Spain were the sources of the acute and convalescent COVID-19 samples. T cells, B-cell-depleted T cells, or PBMCs provided the cDNA or gDNA that served as material.

Sample: peripheral blood. This chain joins TRBV5-1 and TRBJ2-3; TRBD2 matches at 13 bases. The clonotype originates from a woman aged 55-70 years with acute or convalescent COVID-19. The CDR3 reads CASTGTSGVDTQYF. CDR3 DNA sequence: TGCGCCAGCACCGGGACTAGCGGGGTTGATACGCAGTATTTT.